Below are 4 T cell receptor beta chains sequenced from a single sample in a study of immune evolution from preneoplasia to lung adenocarcinoma. Assay: immunoSEQ multiplex PCR; the TCRdb copy retains only in-frame clones and omits some. The table shows 5,000 to 7,000 clones, with approximately 83% occurring only once. Specimen: FFPE invasive lung adenocarcinoma tissue. The receptors were gathered from a person aged 45 to 69 with lung adenocarcinoma.

This sequence joins TRBV9 and TRBJ2-7; TRBD2 agrees at 10 bases. With V trimmed by 5 bases and J by 2 bases, 16 bases remained unmatched. Germline lookup yields CDR1 SGDLS and CDR2 YYNGEE. CDR3 length equals 18 residues. CDR3 in DNA: TGTGCCAGCAGTTCATCACCAGCTAGCGGGAGTCCTCCCTACGAGCAGTACTTC. Residues: CASSSSPASGSPPYEQYF.

This clone showed up just a few times. V and J are TRBV12-5 and TRBJ2-1; 10 bases are a match to TRBD1. CDR3 size: 15 residues. Germline CDR1 reads LGHNT; CDR2 reads FRNRAP. The V gene end was trimmed by 5 bases and the J gene end by 4 bases; junction bases not matched to a gene: 5. The CDR3 spells CASGPTGGEYNEQFF. CDR3 bases: TGTGCTAGTGGTCCGACAGGGGGCGAATACAATGAGCAGTTCTTC.

The gene calls are TRBV4-1 and TRBJ2-1; tentatively, D is TRBD1 or TRBD2 (5 bases each). The V end was cut by 1 base, the J end by 10 bases, with 14 bases between. Germline loops: CDR1 MGHRA, CDR2 YSYEKL. This CDR3 region has 14 residues. The CDR3 sequence is CASSQGGGAGEQFF. CDR3 nucleotide sequence: TGCGCCAGCAGCCAAGGTGGGGGAGCCGGCGAGCAGTTCTTC.

The CDR3 region is CAWRGRGSSTDTQYF. The CDR3 DNA reads TGTGCCTGGAGGGGACGGGGATCTAGCACAGATACGCAGTATTTT. The chain joins TRBV30 to TRBJ2-3, with D possibly called TRBD1 or TRBD2 (5 bases each). The CDR3 sequence is 15 residues long. From germline, CDR1 is GTSNPN and CDR2 SVGIG (reference sequence). Trimming took off 3 bases at V and 0 bases at J, with 13 bases between the two ends.